The clone carrying this T cell receptor beta chain was observed a handful of times. Its cognate antigen is unknown. This entry belongs to a study of PD-1 blockade in classical Hodgkin lymphoma. V shed 3 bases and J shed 6 bases, with 14 bases lying between them. The CDR3 loop spans 14 amino acids. The germline gives CDR1 SEHNR, CDR2 FQNEAQ (reference sequence). Using immunoSEQ multiplex PCR, the repertoire was profiled, and TCRdb retains in-frame clones only, with some absent. The table has approximately 16,000 clones, roughly 86% seen once; the top ten hold 0.84%. Noted time point: newly diagnosed, previously untreated cHL patient sample. Researchers report purifying CD4+ T cells from thawed PBMCs by magnetic negative selection. Findings and limits, study-wide: Underlying causes for the observed repertoire differences were not defined, possibly disease activity or prior therapy.

This TCR was recovered from a human donor with classical Hodgkin lymphoma. The sample comprised CD4+ T cells from blood. The rearrangement links TRBV7-9 to TRBJ1-1; D unclear. Written as DNA, the CDR3 is TGTGCCAGCAGCTTGGATATTGGGGTTCCTGAAGCTTTCTTT. Residues: CASSLDIGVPEAFF.